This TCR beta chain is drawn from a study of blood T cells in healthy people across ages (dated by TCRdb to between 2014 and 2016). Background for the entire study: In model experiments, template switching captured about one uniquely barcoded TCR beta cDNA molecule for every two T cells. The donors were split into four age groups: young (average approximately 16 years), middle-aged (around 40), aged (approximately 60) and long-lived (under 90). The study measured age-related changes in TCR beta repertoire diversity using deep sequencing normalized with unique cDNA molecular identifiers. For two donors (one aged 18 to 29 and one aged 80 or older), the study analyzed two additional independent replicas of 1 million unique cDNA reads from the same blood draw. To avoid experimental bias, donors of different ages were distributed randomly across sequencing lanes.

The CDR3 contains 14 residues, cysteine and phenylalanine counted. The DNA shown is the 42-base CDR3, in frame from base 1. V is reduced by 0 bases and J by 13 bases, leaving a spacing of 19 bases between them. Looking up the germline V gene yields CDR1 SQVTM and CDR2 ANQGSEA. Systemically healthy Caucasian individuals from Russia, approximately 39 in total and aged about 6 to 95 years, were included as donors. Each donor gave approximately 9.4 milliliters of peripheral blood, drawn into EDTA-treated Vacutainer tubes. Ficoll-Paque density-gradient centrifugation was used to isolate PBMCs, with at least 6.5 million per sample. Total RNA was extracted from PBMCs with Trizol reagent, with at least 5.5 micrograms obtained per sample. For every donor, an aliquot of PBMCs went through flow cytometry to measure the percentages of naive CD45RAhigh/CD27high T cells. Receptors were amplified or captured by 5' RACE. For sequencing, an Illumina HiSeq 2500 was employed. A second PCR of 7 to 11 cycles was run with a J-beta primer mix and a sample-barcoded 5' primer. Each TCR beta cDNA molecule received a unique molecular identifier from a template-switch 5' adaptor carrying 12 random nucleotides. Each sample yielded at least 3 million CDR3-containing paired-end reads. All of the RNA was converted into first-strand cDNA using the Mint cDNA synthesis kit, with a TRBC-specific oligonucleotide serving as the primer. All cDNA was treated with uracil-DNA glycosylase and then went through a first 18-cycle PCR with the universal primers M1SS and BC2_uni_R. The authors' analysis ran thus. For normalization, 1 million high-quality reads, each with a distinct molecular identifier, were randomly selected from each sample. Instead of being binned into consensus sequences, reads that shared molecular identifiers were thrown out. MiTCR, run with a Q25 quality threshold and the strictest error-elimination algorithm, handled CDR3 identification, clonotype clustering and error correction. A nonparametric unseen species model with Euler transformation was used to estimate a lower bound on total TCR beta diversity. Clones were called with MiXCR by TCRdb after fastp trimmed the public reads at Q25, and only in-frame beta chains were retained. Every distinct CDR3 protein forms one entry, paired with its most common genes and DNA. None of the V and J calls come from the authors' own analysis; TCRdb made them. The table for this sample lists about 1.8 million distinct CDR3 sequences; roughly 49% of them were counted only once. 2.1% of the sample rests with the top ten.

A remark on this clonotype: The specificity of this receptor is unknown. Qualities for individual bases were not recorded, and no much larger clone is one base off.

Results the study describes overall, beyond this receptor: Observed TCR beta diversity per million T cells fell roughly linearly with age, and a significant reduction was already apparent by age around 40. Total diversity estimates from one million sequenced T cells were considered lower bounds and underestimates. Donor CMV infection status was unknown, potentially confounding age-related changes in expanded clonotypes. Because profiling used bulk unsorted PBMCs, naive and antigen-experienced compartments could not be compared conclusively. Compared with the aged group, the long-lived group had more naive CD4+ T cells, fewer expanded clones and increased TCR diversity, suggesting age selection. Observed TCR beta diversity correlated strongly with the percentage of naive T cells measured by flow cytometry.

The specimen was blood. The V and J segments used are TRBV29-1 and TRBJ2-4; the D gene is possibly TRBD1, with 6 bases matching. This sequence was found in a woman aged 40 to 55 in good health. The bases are TGCAGCGTTGAAGAGGCAGGGGTCGTGAGGGAGCAGTACTTC. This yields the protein CSVEEAGVVREQYF.